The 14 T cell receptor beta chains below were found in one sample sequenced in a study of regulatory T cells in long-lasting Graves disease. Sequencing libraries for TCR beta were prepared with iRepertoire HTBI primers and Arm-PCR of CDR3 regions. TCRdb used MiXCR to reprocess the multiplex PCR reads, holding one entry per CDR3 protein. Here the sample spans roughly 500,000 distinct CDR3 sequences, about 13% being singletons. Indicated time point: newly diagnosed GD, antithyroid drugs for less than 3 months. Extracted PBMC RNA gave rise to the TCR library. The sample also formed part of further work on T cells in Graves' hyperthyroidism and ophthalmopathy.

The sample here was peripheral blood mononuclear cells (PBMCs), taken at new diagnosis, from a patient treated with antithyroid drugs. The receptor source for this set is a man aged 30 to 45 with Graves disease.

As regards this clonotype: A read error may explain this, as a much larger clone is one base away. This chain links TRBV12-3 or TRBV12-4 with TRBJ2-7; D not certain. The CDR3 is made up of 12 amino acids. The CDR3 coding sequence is TGTGCCAGCAGTTTAGTCATCTACGAGCAGTGCTTC. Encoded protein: CASSLVIYEQCF.

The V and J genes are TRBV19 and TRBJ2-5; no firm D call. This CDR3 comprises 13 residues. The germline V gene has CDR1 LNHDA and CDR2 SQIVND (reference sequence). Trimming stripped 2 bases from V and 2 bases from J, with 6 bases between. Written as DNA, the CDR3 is TGTGCCAGTAGTATATCTCCACAAGAGACCCAGTACTTC. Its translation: CASSISPQETQYF.

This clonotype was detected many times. The CDR3 bases are TGTGCCAGCAGCTTATGGCATCGGACAGGGGGCTTTGTGACCCAGTACTTC. Translation gives CASSLWHRTGGFVTQYF. The genes are TRBV7-9 and TRBJ2-5; 11 bases line up with TRBD1. This CDR3 is built from 17 residues. In germline, CDR1 is SEHNR, CDR2 FQNEAQ (reference sequence). Losses at the gene ends were 2 bases for V and 7 bases for J; bases not matched to a gene: 12.

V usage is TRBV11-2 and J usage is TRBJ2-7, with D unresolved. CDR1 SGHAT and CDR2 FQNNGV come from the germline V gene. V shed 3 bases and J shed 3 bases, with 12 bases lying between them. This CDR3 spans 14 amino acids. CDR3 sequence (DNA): TGTGCCAGCAGCTTCGAGTGGGCCCACTACGAGCAGTACTTC. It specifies CASSFEWAHYEQYF.

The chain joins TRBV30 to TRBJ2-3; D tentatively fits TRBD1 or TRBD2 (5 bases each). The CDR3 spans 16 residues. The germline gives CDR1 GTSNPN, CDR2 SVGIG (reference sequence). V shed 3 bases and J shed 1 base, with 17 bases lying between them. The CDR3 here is CAWRGEADKRTDTQYF. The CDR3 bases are TGTGCCTGGAGGGGGGAAGCGGACAAACGCACAGATACGCAGTATTTT.

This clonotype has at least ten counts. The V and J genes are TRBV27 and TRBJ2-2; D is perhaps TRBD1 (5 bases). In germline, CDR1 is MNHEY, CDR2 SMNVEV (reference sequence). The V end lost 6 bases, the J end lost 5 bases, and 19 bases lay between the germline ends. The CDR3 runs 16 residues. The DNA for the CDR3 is TGTGCCAGCAGCCCTTCGGCAGGGATGCGGACCGGGGAGCTGTTTTTT. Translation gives CASSPSAGMRTGELFF.

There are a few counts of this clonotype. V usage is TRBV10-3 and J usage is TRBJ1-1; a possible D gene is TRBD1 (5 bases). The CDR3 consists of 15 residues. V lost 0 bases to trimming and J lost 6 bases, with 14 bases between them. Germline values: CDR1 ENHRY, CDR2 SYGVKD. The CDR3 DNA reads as TGTGCCATCAGTGAGTCGACAGCCCCACAGGCTGAAGCTTTCTTT. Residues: CAISESTAPQAEAFF.

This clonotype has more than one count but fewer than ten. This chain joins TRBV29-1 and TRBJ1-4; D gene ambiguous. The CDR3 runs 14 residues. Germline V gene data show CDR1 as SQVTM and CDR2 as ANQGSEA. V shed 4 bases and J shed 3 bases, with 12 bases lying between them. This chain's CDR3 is CSVARLGPNEKLFF. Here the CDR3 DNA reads TGCAGCGTTGCTAGATTGGGTCCTAATGAAAAACTGTTTTTT. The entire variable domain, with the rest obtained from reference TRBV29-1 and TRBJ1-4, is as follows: SAVISQKPSRDICQRGTSLTIQCQVDSQVTMMFWYRQQPGQSLTLIATANQGSEATYESGFVIDKFPISRPNLTFSTLTVSNMSPEDSSIYLCSVARLGPNEKLFFGSGTQLSVL.

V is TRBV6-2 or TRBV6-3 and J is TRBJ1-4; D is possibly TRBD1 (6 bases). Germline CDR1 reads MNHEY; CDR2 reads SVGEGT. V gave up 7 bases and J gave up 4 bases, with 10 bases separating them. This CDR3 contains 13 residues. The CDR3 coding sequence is TGTGCCAGCACCCGGGACATTAATGAAAAACTGTTTTTT. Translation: CASTRDINEKLFF.

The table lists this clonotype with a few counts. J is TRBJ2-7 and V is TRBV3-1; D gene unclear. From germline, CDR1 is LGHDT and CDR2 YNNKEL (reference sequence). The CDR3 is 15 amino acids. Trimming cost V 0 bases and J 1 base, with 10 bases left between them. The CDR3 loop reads CASSQEKGWSYEQYF. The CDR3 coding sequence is TGTGCCAGCAGCCAAGAGAAGGGCTGGTCCTACGAGCAGTACTTC.

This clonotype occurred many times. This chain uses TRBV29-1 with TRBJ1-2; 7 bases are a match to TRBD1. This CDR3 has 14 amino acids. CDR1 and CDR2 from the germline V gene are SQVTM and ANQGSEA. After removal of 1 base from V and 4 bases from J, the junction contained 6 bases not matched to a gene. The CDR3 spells CSVEAGTGAYGYTF. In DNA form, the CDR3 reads TGCAGCGTTGAAGCGGGAACAGGGGCCTATGGCTACACCTTC.

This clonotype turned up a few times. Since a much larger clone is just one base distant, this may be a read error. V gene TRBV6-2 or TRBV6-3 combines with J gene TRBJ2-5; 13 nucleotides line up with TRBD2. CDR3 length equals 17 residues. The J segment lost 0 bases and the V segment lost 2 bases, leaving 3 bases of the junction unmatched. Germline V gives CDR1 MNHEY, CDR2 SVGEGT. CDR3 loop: CASSYLGTSGNQETQYF. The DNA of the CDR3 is TGTGCCAGCAGTTACCTGGGGACTAGCGGGAACCAAGAGACCCAGTACTTC.

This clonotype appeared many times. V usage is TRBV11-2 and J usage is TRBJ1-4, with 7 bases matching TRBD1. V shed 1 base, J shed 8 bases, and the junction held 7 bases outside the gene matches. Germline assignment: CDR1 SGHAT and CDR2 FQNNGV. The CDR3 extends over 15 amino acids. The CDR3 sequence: CASSLGWGQKEKLFF. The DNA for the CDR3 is TGTGCCAGCAGCTTAGGCTGGGGACAGAAAGAAAAACTGTTTTTT.

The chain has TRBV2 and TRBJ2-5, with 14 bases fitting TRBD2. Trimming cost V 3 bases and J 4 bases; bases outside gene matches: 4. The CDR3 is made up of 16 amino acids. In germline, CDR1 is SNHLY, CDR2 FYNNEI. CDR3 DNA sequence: TGTGCCAGCAGTGAGACTAGCGGGAGGGCGGGAGAGACCCAGTACTTC. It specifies CASSETSGRAGETQYF.